The 28 T cell receptor beta chains reported below all come from one sample, sequenced in a study of T cell repertoires in cytomegalovirus infection. In TCRdb, the reads were re-called with MiXCR into one record per CDR3 protein. The table lists more than 400,000 distinct CDR3 sequences, about 30% of them singletons. Sequencing was carried out using PBMCs. The receptors were sampled from a human donor in good health (CMV status not recorded). Some clones in this sample may be carry-over from other donors' samples.

This clonotype was recorded a few times. The chain couples TRBV7-8 to TRBJ2-1, with 13 bases aligning to TRBD2. There are 18 residues in the CDR3. The germline gives CDR1 SGHVS, CDR2 FQNEAQ. The ends lost 3 bases at V and 0 bases at J; junction bases unmatched: 5. This chain's CDR3 is CASSFGLAGEPSYNEQFF. As DNA, the CDR3 is TGTGCCAGCAGCTTTGGACTAGCGGGAGAACCCTCCTACAATGAGCAGTTCTTC.

The chain employs TRBV10-3 and TRBJ2-7; 8 positions match TRBD2. Germline CDR1 reads ENHRY; CDR2 reads SYGVKD. Germline trimming cut 5 bases from V and 3 bases from J; bases unmatched to any gene: 9. This CDR3 is built from 15 residues. DNA of the CDR3: TGTGCCATCAGTACCGGTAGCGGGGCCCTCTACGAGCAGTACGTC. It translates to CAISTGSGALYEQYV.

There are a few counts of this clonotype. This chain uses TRBV12-3 or TRBV12-4 with TRBJ2-2; 9 nucleotides align to TRBD2. Losses at the gene ends were 5 bases for V and 5 bases for J; bases not matched to a gene: 3. CDR3 length equals 14 residues. This chain's CDR3 is CASSATSGTGELFF. The CDR3 DNA reads TGTGCCAGCAGTGCGACTAGCGGAACCGGGGAGCTGTTTTTT.

The V call is TRBV6-2 or TRBV6-3, the J call TRBJ2-3; D is perhaps TRBD1 (6 bases). CDR1 MNHEY and CDR2 SVGEGT come from the germline V gene. The CDR3 has 15 residues. V dropped 6 bases and J dropped 1 base, with 14 bases sitting between them. CDR3 DNA sequence: TGTGCCAGCAGACCCGGGGCAGGGGGCACAGATACGCAGTATTTT. It encodes CASRPGAGGTDTQYF.

V is TRBV5-6 and J is TRBJ1-1, with D possibly matching TRBD1 (5 bases). This CDR3 region has 13 residues. CDR1 and CDR2 (germline): SGHDT, YYEEEE. Trimming stripped 7 bases from V and 6 bases from J, with 16 bases between. The CDR3: CASYFLGVAEAFF. The CDR3 DNA sequence: TGTGCCAGCTACTTTCTGGGGGTCGCTGAAGCTTTCTTT.

This clonotype was found many times. V is TRBV7-2 and J is TRBJ1-2, with D unresolved. The CDR3 length is 16 residues. V gave up 5 bases and J gave up 0 bases, with 16 bases separating them. The germline gives CDR1 SGHTA, CDR2 FQGNSA. The DNA for the CDR3 is TGTGCCAGCAGCACGACGACGGCCGCCGCTAACTATGGCTACACCTTC. Amino acids: CASSTTTAAANYGYTF.

V and J are TRBV11-1 and TRBJ2-7, with 11 positions matching TRBD2. The CDR3 runs 15 residues. Germline V gene data show CDR1 as SGHAT and CDR2 as FQDESV (reference sequence). The junction had 3 bases not matched to a gene; V was cut back by 2 bases and J by 3 bases. CDR3 protein: CASSLTSGSHYEQYF. CDR3 sequence (DNA): TGTGCCAGCAGCTTAACTAGCGGGAGCCACTACGAGCAGTACTTC.

The V call is TRBV29-1, the J call TRBJ1-2; TRBD1 aligns across 7 bases. Germline V CDR1 and CDR2: SQVTM, ANQGSEA. This CDR3 comprises 13 residues. J was trimmed by 1 base and V by 5 bases; bases with no gene match: 4. The CDR3 protein is CSVQDRLNYGYTF. In DNA, the CDR3 is TGCAGCGTTCAGGACAGGCTTAACTATGGCTACACCTTC. The entire variable domain, with the rest obtained from reference TRBV29-1 and TRBJ1-2, is as follows: SAVISQKPSRDICQRGTSLTIQCQVDSQVTMMFWYRQQPGQSLTLIATANQGSEATYESGFVIDKFPISRPNLTFSTLTVSNMSPEDSSIYLCSVQDRLNYGYTFGSGTRLTVV.

This clonotype has just a few counts. This rearrangement joins TRBV29-1 to TRBJ2-5, with D unclear. Germline V gives CDR1 SQVTM, CDR2 ANQGSEA. The CDR3 loop spans 12 amino acids. V was cut by 4 bases and J by 1 base, with 7 bases left in between. The CDR3 loop reads CSVATGQETQYF. CDR3 nucleotides: TGCAGCGTTGCGACTGGCCAAGAGACCCAGTACTTC.

This clonotype was seen only a few times. The chain carries TRBV27 and TRBJ1-6; D is uncertain. From germline, CDR1 is MNHEY and CDR2 SMNVEV (reference sequence). V lost 6 bases and J lost 7, with 16 bases in between. The CDR3 loop spans 15 amino acids. CDR3 in DNA: TGTGCCAGCAGCCGCGTGCGGGAGTCAAATTCACCCCTCCACTTT. Translated: CASSRVRESNSPLHF.

This clonotype was observed a handful of times. The gene calls are TRBV15 and TRBJ2-1; D is possibly TRBD1 or TRBD2 (5 bases each). Trimming left V 3 bases short and J 4 bases short, with 25 bases between. Germline CDR1 is LNHNV and CDR2 is YYDKDF (reference sequence). The CDR3 is 19 residues long. The CDR3 spells CATSSRGSGRPPSYNEQFF. The CDR3 coding sequence is TGTGCCACCAGCAGTAGAGGCTCGGGACGGCCGCCCTCTTACAATGAGCAGTTCTTC.

This clonotype was detected many times. The rearrangement joins TRBV7-8 to TRBJ2-1, with 8 bases identical to TRBD1. The germline CDR1 and CDR2 sequences are SGHVS and FQNEAQ. Unmatched junction bases numbered 6, after V lost 1 base and J lost 13 bases. The CDR3 consists of 13 residues. The CDR3 DNA is TGTGCCAGCAGCTTAGAGGAGGACAGGGCACAGTTCTTC. As protein: CASSLEEDRAQFF.

This clonotype was found a few times. Written as DNA, the CDR3 is TGTGCCAGCAGCCCGGGACTTGCGGCCGAGCAGTACGTC. Translating it yields CASSPGLAAEQYV. J is TRBJ2-7 and V is TRBV7-8; possibly TRBD2 for D (6 bases). The CDR3 length is 13 residues. Germline loops: CDR1 SGHVS, CDR2 FQNEAQ. Trimming pared 5 bases from V and 6 bases from J, leaving 14 bases between.

Ten or more counts support this clonotype. The chain has TRBV6-5 and TRBJ1-2, with unresolved D. Germline CDR1 reads MNHEY; CDR2 reads SVGAGI. CDR3 size: 15 residues. Between the trimmed V and J ends, which lost 0 bases and 0 bases, there was a span of 8 bases. The CDR3 reads CASSYSGQANYGYTF. The CDR3 DNA reads as TGTGCCAGCAGTTACTCTGGCCAAGCTAACTATGGCTACACCTTC.

The CDR3 protein is CASGVPEQYF. In nucleotides, the CDR3 is TGTGCCAGCGGGGTGCCCGAGCAGTACTTC. The J gene is TRBJ2-7, the V gene TRBV2; D call uncertain. Germline V lookup: CDR1 SNHLY, CDR2 FYNNEI. This CDR3 is built from 10 residues. The V end was cut by 8 bases, the J end by 6 bases, with 8 bases between.

The chain recombines TRBV19 with TRBJ2-5; D may be TRBD2 (6 bases). The germline gives CDR1 LNHDA, CDR2 SQIVND (reference sequence). The CDR3 extends over 15 amino acids. Trimming took off 6 bases at V and 5 bases at J, with 19 bases between the two ends. The CDR3 nucleotides read TGTGCCAGTAGCCCCCGGGGGTTTGAGATGGAGACCCAGTACTTC. Translating gives CASSPRGFEMETQYF.

The V and J genes are TRBV4-1 and TRBJ2-4; 11 bases map to TRBD2. CDR3 length: 16 amino acids. Trimming removed 0 bases from V and 6 bases from J; junction bases left unmatched: 4. Germline lookup yields CDR1 MGHRA and CDR2 YSYEKL. CDR3 DNA sequence: TGCGCCAGCAGCCAAGATGGTAGCGGGAGGGGAAACATTCAGTACTTC. It specifies CASSQDGSGRGNIQYF.

V and J are TRBV15 and TRBJ1-5, with a possible D match to TRBD1 (6 bases). V was pared by 0 bases and J by 7 bases, with 13 bases between. Germline V gene data show CDR1 as LNHNV and CDR2 as YYDKDF (reference sequence). The CDR3 has 15 amino acids. Here the CDR3 reads CATSREGGIGQPQHF. The DNA for the CDR3 is TGTGCCACCAGCAGAGAAGGGGGAATTGGGCAGCCCCAGCATTTT.

The sample holds a few counts of this clonotype. The chain combines TRBV29-1 with TRBJ2-5, with TRBD2 as a possible D gene (6 bases). Deletions cut 5 bases from V and 5 bases from J, with 6 bases between. This CDR3 has 10 residues. Germline CDR1 and CDR2: SQVTM and ANQGSEA. CDR3 sequence reads: CSVREETQYF. DNA of the CDR3: TGCAGCGTTCGGGAGGAGACCCAGTACTTC.

This clonotype was found a few times. CDR3 coding DNA: TGTGCCAGCACCAGGACTAGCGGGAGGTACTCCTACAATGAGCAGTTCTTC. It codes for CASTRTSGRYSYNEQFF. The gene calls are TRBV6-1 and TRBJ2-1, with 14 bases fitting TRBD2. CDR1 MNHNS and CDR2 SASEGT come from the germline V gene. The CDR3 loop spans 17 amino acids. After removal of 7 bases from V and 0 bases from J, the junction contained 5 bases not matched to a gene.

Only a few counts were recorded for this clonotype. The J gene is TRBJ2-5, the V gene TRBV7-2, with 11 bases aligning to TRBD2. The CDR3 is 16 residues long. J was trimmed by 1 base and V by 1 base; bases with no gene match: 2. Germline CDR1 is SGHTA and CDR2 is FQGNSA. The CDR3 region has the DNA TGTGCCAGCAGCTTAGTGGGGACTAGCGGCCAAGAGACCCAGTACTTC. It encodes CASSLVGTSGQETQYF.

V and J are TRBV11-3 and TRBJ2-2; 9 bases fit TRBD1. Unmatched junction bases numbered 4, after V lost 5 bases and J lost 3 bases. From germline, CDR1 is SGHNT and CDR2 YENEEA. The CDR3 consists of 15 residues. The CDR3 region is CASSRRDRDTGELFF. CDR3 nucleotide sequence: TGTGCCAGCAGCCGCCGGGACAGGGACACCGGGGAGCTGTTTTTT. The full variable domain, its missing parts supplied by reference TRBV11-3 and TRBJ2-2, is EAGVVQSPRYKIIEKKQPVAFWCNPISGHNTLYWYLQNLGQGPELLIRYENEEAVDDSQLPKDRFSAERLKGVDSTLKIQPAELGDSAVYLCASSRRDRDTGELFFGEGSRLTVL.

The chain links TRBV7-9 to TRBJ2-5; D possibly corresponds to TRBD1 (6 bases). V dropped 8 bases and J dropped 0 bases, with 16 bases sitting between them. Germline CDR1 and CDR2: SEHNR and FQNEAQ (reference sequence). CDR3 length: 15 residues. The CDR3 nucleotides read TGTGCCAGCCATGATGGAGACAGGTACCAAGAGACCCAGTACTTC. As protein: CASHDGDRYQETQYF.

The genes are TRBV5-6 and TRBJ2-5; 9 bases fit TRBD2. The CDR3 covers 15 residues. Germline CDR1 SGHDT, CDR2 YYEEEE. The trim removed 1 base at V and 6 bases at J, leaving 7 bases unmatched. As DNA, the CDR3 is TGTGCCAGCAGCTTGTCGGGGACTAGCTTTCAGACCCAGTACTTC. This encodes CASSLSGTSFQTQYF.

This clonotype was counted many times. This chain links TRBV7-2 with TRBJ1-6; D is undetermined. The germline V and J ends were trimmed by 3 bases and 5 bases, with 11 bases remaining between them. The CDR3 extends over 15 amino acids. CDR1 and CDR2 (germline): SGHTA, FQGNSA. The CDR3 region is CASSFLAGDNSPLHF. The CDR3 nucleotides read TGTGCCAGCAGCTTTCTGGCAGGAGATAATTCACCCCTCCACTTT.

The chain has TRBV4-3 and TRBJ1-5, with TRBD1 matching 7 bases. Germline V CDR1 and CDR2: LGHNA, YSLEER. V lost 4 bases to trimming and J lost 1 base; unmatched junction nucleotides: 10. CDR3 length: 17 residues. The CDR3 DNA is TGCGCCAGCAGCCTCCATTTGTCAGGGGGGAGCAATCAGCCCCAGCATTTT. This encodes CASSLHLSGGSNQPQHF.

This clonotype has a count of ten or more. The chain has TRBV12-3 or TRBV12-4 and TRBJ2-1; TRBD2 might be the D (6 bases). Between the trimmed V and J ends, which lost 7 bases and 15 bases, there was a span of 25 bases. The CDR3 spans 14 residues. The CDR3 DNA sequence: TGTGCCAGCACTCCTGGGACTGGGGCCCAACCTCGGTTCTTC. Residues: CASTPGTGAQPRFF.

J is TRBJ2-1 and V is TRBV7-9, with TRBD2 matching 11 bases. After removal of 4 bases from V and 6 bases from J, the junction contained 8 bases not matched to a gene. Germline V CDR1 and CDR2: SEHNR, FQNEAQ (reference sequence). The CDR3 spans 16 residues. CDR3 amino acids: CASSSTTSGDPNEQFF. In DNA form, the CDR3 reads TGTGCCAGCAGCTCCACGACTAGCGGGGACCCCAATGAGCAGTTCTTC.